This T cell receptor (beta chain) comes out of a study of human T cells and chemical hapten exposure. In regard to this clonotype: What it binds is unknown.

Study-level results: No alteration of TCRs above 1 in 1000 frequency was seen with DPC sensitization.

The germline V gene has CDR1 DFQATT and CDR2 SNEGSKA (reference sequence). Trimming cost V 7 bases and J 4 bases, with 13 bases left between them. The CDR3 spans 12 residues. Unseparated into fractions, whole blood served as the source from which total RNA was extracted. Via MiXCR, TCRdb re-called the 5' RACE reads, giving one row per CDR3 protein. The table shows roughly 82,000 distinct CDR3 sequences, with roughly 15% occurring only once. This sequence originates from a female donor in good health. The chain combines TRBV20-1 with TRBJ1-1, with unresolved D. The CDR3 here is CSVQVRGTEAFF. The CDR3 DNA follows: TGCAGTGTGCAGGTGCGGGGCACTGAAGCTTTCTTT.